This T cell receptor (beta chain) stems from a study of CD8 T cells in Susac syndrome. Stable or active relapsing-remitting multiple sclerosis, untreated and meeting revised McDonald criteria, defined the controls. TEMRA cells were FACS-enriched, and CD8+ and CD4+ T cells were isolated negatively. With random hexamers, roughly 0.5 to 1 ug RNA was reverse transcribed. TCRdb re-called the immunoSEQ multiplex PCR reads through MiXCR, storing one row per CDR3 protein. The repertoire consists of around 160,000 distinct CDR3 sequences, with less than 95% occurring once and the leading ten covering around 0.093%. The material sequenced was CD4+ T cells from PBMCs. The clonotype comes from a human donor with multiple sclerosis.

This CDR3 is CASSPSDAIPTDTQYF. The CDR3 bases are TGTGCCAGCAGCCCATCCGACGCAATCCCCACAGATACGCAGTATTTT. The chain joins TRBV7-2 to TRBJ2-3; no definite D call. Germline CDR1 SGHTA, CDR2 FQGNSA. This CDR3 has 16 residues. Trimming left V 5 bases short and J 2 bases short, with 17 bases between. The whole variable domain, remainder taken from reference TRBV7-2 and TRBJ2-3, is GAGVSQSPSNKVTEKGKDVELRCDPISGHTALYWYRQSLGQGLEFLIYFQGNSAPDKSGLPSDRFSAERTGGSVSTLTIQRTQQEDSAVYLCASSPSDAIPTDTQYFGPGTRLTVL.